This T cell receptor (beta chain) was identified in a study of T cell repertoires in aging, cancer and after chemotherapy. The V gene lost 3 bases and the J gene lost 9 bases, with 14 bases spanning the gap. Germline V lookup: CDR1 KGHDR, CDR2 SFDVKD. The CDR3 is 14 amino acids. Overall study findings and caveats: Compared with age-matched healthy donors, untreated hematological or solid cancer patients showed higher blood TCR clonality.

TRB rearrangements spanning V, D and J were amplified using mixed TRB-A/B primers. TCRdb analysed the multiplex PCR reads with MiXCR anew, one entry per CDR3 protein. Among 1,000 to 1,500 distinct CDR3 sequences listed, 20% to 30% were seen once. Peripheral blood genomic DNA, not sorted cells or RNA, was the template. Only a few counts were recorded for this clonotype. Its target is unknown. Input material: blood. The rearrangement uses TRBV24-1 and TRBJ2-1; D is unclear. This receptor was obtained from a human donor with a blood cancer. In nucleotides, the CDR3 is TGTGCCACCAGTGATGATACGGGCGCCGTTGAGCAGTTCTTC. It is translated as CATSDDTGAVEQFF.